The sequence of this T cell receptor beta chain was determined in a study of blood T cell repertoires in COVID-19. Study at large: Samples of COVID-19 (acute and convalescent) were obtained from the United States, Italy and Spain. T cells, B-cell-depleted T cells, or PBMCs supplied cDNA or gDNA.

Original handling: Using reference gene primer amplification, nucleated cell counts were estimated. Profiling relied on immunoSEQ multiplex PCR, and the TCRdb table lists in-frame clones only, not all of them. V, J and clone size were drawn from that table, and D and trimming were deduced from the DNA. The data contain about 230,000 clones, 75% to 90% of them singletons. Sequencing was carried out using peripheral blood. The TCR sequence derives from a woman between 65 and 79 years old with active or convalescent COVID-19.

CDR3 sequence: CASSLRGQDSPLHF. CDR3 nucleotides: TGTGCCAGCAGCCTGAGGGGGCAGGATTCACCCCTCCACTTT. This chain links TRBV9 with TRBJ1-6, with 7 nucleotides matching TRBD1. The CDR3 contains 14 residues. Germline loops: CDR1 SGDLS, CDR2 YYNGEE. The V segment lost 4 bases and the J segment 8 bases; nucleotides outside the gene matches: 6. The full variable domain, with the rest looked up from reference TRBV9 and TRBJ1-6, is DSGVTQTPKHLITATGQRVTLRCSPRSGDLSVYWYQQSLDQGLQFLIQYYNGEERAKGNILERFSAQQFPDLHSELNLSSLELGDSALYFCASSLRGQDSPLHFGNGTRLTVT.